The 18 T cell receptor beta chains below were found in one sample sequenced in a study of neoadjuvant anti-PD-1 for oral cavity cancer. Sample time point: after neoadjuvant nivolumab, at surgical resection. Method: immunoSEQ multiplex PCR; TCRdb's copy keeps in-frame clones and lacks some. The sample contains 73,000 or so clones, roughly 84% of which appear only once. The sequenced sample was PBMCs, obtained after nivolumab (anti-PD-1) treatment. All receptors derive from a person aged 35 to 85 with oral cavity squamous cell carcinoma.

The V and J genes are TRBV27 and TRBJ2-1, with TRBD2 as a possible D gene (6 bases). Per the germline V gene, CDR1 is MNHEY and CDR2 is SMNVEV (reference sequence). CDR3 length: 13 amino acids. Trimming pared 1 base from V and 9 bases from J, leaving 10 bases between. As DNA, the CDR3 is TGTGCCAGCAGTTTATACCGGGGGAGTGAGCAGTTCTTC. This sequence encodes CASSLYRGSEQFF.

The chain employs TRBV28 and TRBJ2-7; unclear D gene. CDR3 size: 12 residues. Trimming took off 10 bases at V and 1 base at J, with 11 bases between the two ends. Germline V lookup: CDR1 MDHEN, CDR2 SYDVKM. This chain's CDR3 is CATNRESYEQYF. CDR3 nucleotide sequence: TGTGCCACCAACAGAGAATCCTACGAGCAGTACTTC. The complete variable domain, with remaining parts taken from reference TRBV28 and TRBJ2-7, reads DVKVTQSSRYLVKRTGEKVFLECVQDMDHENMFWYRQDPGLGLRLIYFSYDVKMKEKGDIPEGYSVSREKKERFSLILESASTNQTSMYLCATNRESYEQYFGPGTRLTVT.

The V call is TRBV29-1, the J call TRBJ2-2; 8 nucleotides match TRBD2. This CDR3 region has 14 residues. Germline lookup yields CDR1 SQVTM and CDR2 ANQGSEA. J was trimmed by 4 bases and V by 5 bases; bases with no gene match: 6. CDR3 in DNA: TGCAGCGTTCCCCGGGAGGGGACCACCGGGGAGCTGTTTTTT. Its protein product is CSVPREGTTGELFF.

This clone was seen only a few times. This chain joins TRBV5-1 and TRBJ2-7; TRBD2 aligns across 8 bases. The germline V gene has CDR1 SGHRS and CDR2 YFSETQ. CDR3 length: 15 residues. The V segment lost 0 bases and the J segment 2 bases; nucleotides outside the gene matches: 4. CDR3 DNA sequence: TGCGCCAGCAGCTTGGGAGGTAGCGGGACCTACGAGCAGTACTTC. Residues: CASSLGGSGTYEQYF.

As to this clone: One end of the junction varies from germline; a read error may be responsible. The V and J genes are TRBV10-3 and TRBJ2-3; D unresolved. The CDR3 has 10 amino acids. Germline CDR1 ENHRY, CDR2 SYGVKD. The DNA for the CDR3 is TGTGCCATCGGTGAGGAGTGGCAGTATTTT. The encoded protein is CAIGEEWQYF.

V and J are TRBV6-5 and TRBJ1-3; 7 positions agree with TRBD1. The CDR3 is made up of 14 amino acids. V dropped 5 bases and J dropped 3; count of bases not matched to a gene: 4. The germline V gene has CDR1 MNHEY and CDR2 SVGAGI. The CDR3 here is CASSGDRNGNTIYF. Here the CDR3 DNA reads TGTGCCAGCAGTGGGGACAGAAATGGAAACACCATATATTTT.

The rearrangement joins TRBV5-1 to TRBJ2-5, with no clear D. Germline CDR1 reads SGHRS; CDR2 reads YFSETQ. The CDR3 contains 15 residues. V was clipped by 1 base and J by 3 bases, with 13 bases between them. In DNA form, the CDR3 reads TGCGCCAGCAGCTTGCGATCGGCGGCCGAAGAGACCCAGTACTTC. As protein: CASSLRSAAEETQYF.

The chain uses TRBV5-1 and TRBJ1-1; 7 positions match TRBD1. Germline CDR1 and CDR2: SGHRS and YFSETQ. J was trimmed by 2 bases and V by 4 bases; bases with no gene match: 5. CDR3 length: 14 residues. The CDR3 is CASSPGQANTEAFF. The CDR3, as DNA: TGCGCCAGCAGCCCAGGACAGGCAAACACTGAAGCTTTCTTT. Combining the CDR3 with reference TRBV5-1 and TRBJ1-1 gives the whole variable domain KAGVTQTPRYLIKTRGQQVTLSCSPISGHRSVSWYQQTPGQGLQFLFEYFSETQRNKGNFPGRFSGRQFSNSRSEMNVSTLELGDSALYLCASSPGQANTEAFFGQGTRLTVV.

This chain uses TRBV7-2 with TRBJ2-1; 9 bases are a match to TRBD2. The germline V gene has CDR1 SGHTA and CDR2 FQGNSA. CDR3 size: 15 residues. V was pared by 3 bases and J by 5 bases, with 5 bases of the junction left unmatched. In DNA form, the CDR3 reads TGTGCCAGCAGCTTGAGGCTAGCGGGACACAATGAGCAGTTCTTC. Translated, it gives CASSLRLAGHNEQFF.

This clone was seen a few times. This rearrangement joins TRBV6-7 to TRBJ2-7; D is perhaps TRBD1 or TRBD2 (5 bases each). TRBV6-7 is designated an ORF whose function remains uncertain. The V end was cut by 2 bases, the J end by 3 bases, with 14 bases between. This CDR3 has 15 residues. The CDR3 bases are TGTGCCAGCAGTTACCCGGGACCGCAGTACTACGAGCAGTACTTC. Translation gives CASSYPGPQYYEQYF.

This sequence joins TRBV6-1 and TRBJ1-5; D may be TRBD1 (6 bases). The CDR3 consists of 13 residues. Germline CDR1 is MNHNS and CDR2 is SASEGT. V was pared by 6 bases and J by 9 bases, with 15 bases between. For the CDR3, the DNA is TGTGCCAGCAGGGGGGGCTCCGGGGGGCCCCAGCATTTT. Its translation: CASRGGSGGPQHF.

The chain carries TRBV25-1 and TRBJ2-1; D is perhaps TRBD2 (6 bases). Trimming stripped 3 bases from V and 13 bases from J, with 22 bases between. Germline V lookup: CDR1 MGHDK, CDR2 SYGVNS. The CDR3 has 15 amino acids. CDR3 in DNA: TGTGCCAGCAGTGACCCGACCAGGACTATTTTTACTCAGTTCTTC. Translation gives CASSDPTRTIFTQFF.

The gene calls are TRBV27 and TRBJ1-2; 7 nucleotides line up with TRBD1. The CDR3 is 14 residues long. The trim removed 3 bases at V and 4 bases at J, leaving 5 bases unmatched. Germline lookup yields CDR1 MNHEY and CDR2 SMNVEV (reference sequence). CDR3 region: CASSLGQSPYGYTF. Here the CDR3 DNA reads TGTGCCAGCAGTTTGGGACAGTCCCCCTATGGCTACACCTTC.

This chain links TRBV6-5 with TRBJ2-7; perhaps TRBD2 as D (6 bases). CDR3 length equals 13 residues. The V gene lost 6 bases and the J gene lost 0 bases, with 9 bases spanning the gap. CDR1 and CDR2 (germline): MNHEY, SVGAGI. The CDR3 DNA reads as TGTGCCAGCAGGGACGGGAGCTCCTACGAGCAGTACTTC. It codes for CASRDGSSYEQYF.

In its sample, this clone was seen once. The rearrangement joins TRBV9 to TRBJ2-3; 12 bases map to TRBD1. The CDR3 has 16 amino acids. V gave up 2 bases and J gave up 4 bases; unmatched junction bases: 5. Germline V lookup: CDR1 SGDLS, CDR2 YYNGEE. For the CDR3, the DNA is TGTGCCAGCAGCGTTCCCGGGACAGGGGGCCCAGATACGCAGTATTTT. This gives the protein CASSVPGTGGPDTQYF.

This chain joins TRBV6-1 and TRBJ1-2; maybe TRBD1 (5 bases). The germline V gene encodes CDR1 MNHNS and CDR2 SASEGT. CDR3 length equals 12 residues. V dropped 1 base and J dropped 7 bases, with 7 bases sitting between them. In DNA form, the CDR3 reads TGTGCCAGCAGTGAAGGGGGGGTTGGCTACACCTTC. Its translation: CASSEGGVGYTF.

The sample holds a few counts of this clone. V and J are TRBV19 and TRBJ2-2; D gene unclear. The CDR3 runs to 14 residues. In germline, CDR1 is LNHDA, CDR2 SQIVND (reference sequence). Trimming left V 6 bases short and J 1 base short, with 9 bases between. The CDR3 DNA follows: TGTGCCAGTAGCGGTGGTGGGAACACCGGGGAGCTGTTTTTT. Residues: CASSGGGNTGELFF.

This chain links TRBV30 with TRBJ1-1; D uncertain. In germline, CDR1 is GTSNPN, CDR2 SVGIG (reference sequence). The CDR3 has 14 residues. Between the trimmed V and J ends, which lost 3 bases and 0 bases, there was a span of 11 bases. CDR3 DNA: TGTGCCTGGAGAGTAACTGACCTGAACACTGAAGCTTTCTTT. It specifies CAWRVTDLNTEAFF.